This T cell receptor beta chain emerged from a study of shared clonotypes between healthy human individuals. Study conclusions and caveats: Across a handful of donors, naive CD4 shared roughly 5.2%, naive CD8 3% to 3.5%, memory CD4 less than 2.5%, memory CD8 roughly 0.37%.

Germline V gene lookup returns CDR1 SGHNT and CDR2 YYREEE (reference sequence). V was cut by 3 bases and J by 5 bases, with 11 bases left in between. The CDR3 covers 13 residues. Each PCR replicate from the sorted subsets contained about 200 ng DNA, which is about 30,000 T cell genomes. Generated by immunoSEQ multiplex PCR, the TCRdb table keeps only in-frame clones and is missing some. Of about a million clones listed, around 76% are singletons. About this clone itself: Its antigen is currently unknown.

The genes are TRBV5-4 and TRBJ2-5; D is possibly TRBD1 (5 bases). Sequenced: memory CD4+ T cells sorted from blood. Subset given: CD45RA-negative fraction. The receptor was isolated from a young man in good health. CDR3 in amino acids: CASSSDSSETQYF. CDR3 bases: TGTGCCAGCAGCTCCGACAGTTCTGAGACCCAGTACTTC.